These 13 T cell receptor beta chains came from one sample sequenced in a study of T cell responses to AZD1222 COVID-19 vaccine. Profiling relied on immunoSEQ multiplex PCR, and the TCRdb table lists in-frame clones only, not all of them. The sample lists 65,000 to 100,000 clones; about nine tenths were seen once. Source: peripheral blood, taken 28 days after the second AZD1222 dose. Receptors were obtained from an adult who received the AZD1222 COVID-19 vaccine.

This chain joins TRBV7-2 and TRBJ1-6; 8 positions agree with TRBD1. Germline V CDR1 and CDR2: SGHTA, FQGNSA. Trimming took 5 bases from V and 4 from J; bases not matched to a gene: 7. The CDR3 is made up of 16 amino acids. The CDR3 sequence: CASSAQGAGYNSPLHF. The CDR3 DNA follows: TGTGCCAGCAGCGCTCAGGGGGCCGGTTATAATTCACCCCTCCACTTT.

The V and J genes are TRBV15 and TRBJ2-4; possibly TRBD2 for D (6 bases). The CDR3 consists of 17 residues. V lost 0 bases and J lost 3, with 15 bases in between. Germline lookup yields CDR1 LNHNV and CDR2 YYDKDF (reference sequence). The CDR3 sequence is CATSRELKGGSKNIQYF. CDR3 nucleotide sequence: TGTGCCACCAGCAGAGAATTAAAAGGAGGGAGCAAAAACATTCAGTACTTC.

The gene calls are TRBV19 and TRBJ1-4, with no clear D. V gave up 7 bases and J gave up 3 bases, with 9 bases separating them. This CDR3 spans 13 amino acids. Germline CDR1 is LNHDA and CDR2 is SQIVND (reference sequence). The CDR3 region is CASTGLSNEKLFF. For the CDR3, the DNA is TGTGCCAGTACGGGGTTGTCTAATGAAAAACTGTTTTTT.

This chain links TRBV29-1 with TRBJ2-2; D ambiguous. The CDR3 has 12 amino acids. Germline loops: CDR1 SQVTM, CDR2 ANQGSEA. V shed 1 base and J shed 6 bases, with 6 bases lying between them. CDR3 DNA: TGCAGCGTTGAAGCGGACGCCGGGGAGCTGTTTTTT. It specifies CSVEADAGELFF.

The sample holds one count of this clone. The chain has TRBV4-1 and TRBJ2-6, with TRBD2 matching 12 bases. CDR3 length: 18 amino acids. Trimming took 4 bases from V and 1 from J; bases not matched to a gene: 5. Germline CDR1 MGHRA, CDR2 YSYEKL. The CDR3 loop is CASSPGLAGMSGANVLTF. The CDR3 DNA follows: TGCGCCAGCAGCCCAGGACTAGCGGGAATGTCTGGGGCCAACGTCCTGACTTTC.

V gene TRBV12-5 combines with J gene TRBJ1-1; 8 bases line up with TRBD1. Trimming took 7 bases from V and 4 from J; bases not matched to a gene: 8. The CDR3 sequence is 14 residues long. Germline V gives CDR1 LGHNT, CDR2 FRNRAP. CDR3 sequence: CASALTGVSTEAFF. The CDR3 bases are TGTGCTAGTGCCTTGACAGGGGTGAGCACTGAAGCTTTCTTT.

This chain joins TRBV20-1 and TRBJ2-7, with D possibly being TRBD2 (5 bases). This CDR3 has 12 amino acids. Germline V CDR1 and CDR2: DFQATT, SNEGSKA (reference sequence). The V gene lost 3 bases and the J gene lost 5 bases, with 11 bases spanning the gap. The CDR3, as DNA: TGCAGTGCTAGTCGAGGAGCGGACGAGCAGTACTTC. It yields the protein CSASRGADEQYF.

CDR3 protein: CASSLESGRSYEQYF. CDR3 bases: TGTGCCAGCAGCTTAGAAAGCGGGAGATCTTACGAGCAGTACTTC. This sequence joins TRBV7-9 and TRBJ2-7; TRBD2 aligns across 8 bases. The V and J ends lost 1 base and 4 bases, in that order; junction bases with no gene match: 6. The CDR3 runs 15 residues. Looked up from germline, CDR1 is SEHNR and CDR2 is FQNEAQ (reference sequence).

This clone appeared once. The CDR3: CASSFRPSGEKLFF. CDR3 DNA: TGTGCCAGCAGTTTTCGACCGTCGGGCGAAAAACTGTTTTTT. The rearrangement joins TRBV27 to TRBJ1-4; D is unresolved. The CDR3 totals 14 residues. Trimming removed 3 bases from V and 8 bases from J, with 13 bases in between. Germline values: CDR1 MNHEY, CDR2 SMNVEV (reference sequence).

The CDR3 DNA is TGTGCCAGCAGCGTCAATAGAGGCACCATATATTTT. This gives the protein CASSVNRGTIYF. V is TRBV6-5 and J is TRBJ1-3; no clear D. CDR3 size: 12 residues. Trimming stripped 6 bases from V and 9 bases from J, with 12 bases between. Germline V gene lookup returns CDR1 MNHEY and CDR2 SVGAGI.

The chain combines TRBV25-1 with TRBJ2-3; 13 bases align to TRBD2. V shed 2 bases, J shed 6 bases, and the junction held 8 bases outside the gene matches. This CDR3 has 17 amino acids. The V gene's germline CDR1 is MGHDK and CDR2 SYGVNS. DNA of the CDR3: TGTGCCAGCAGTGAAGACGGACTAGCGGGAGAGGGGGATACGCAGTATTTT. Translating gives CASSEDGLAGEGDTQYF.

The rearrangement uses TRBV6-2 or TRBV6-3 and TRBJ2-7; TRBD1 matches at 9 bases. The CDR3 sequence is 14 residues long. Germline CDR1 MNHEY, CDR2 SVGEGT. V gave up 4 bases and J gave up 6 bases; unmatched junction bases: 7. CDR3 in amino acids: CASSSPDRGFEQYF. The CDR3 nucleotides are TGTGCCAGCAGTTCTCCGGACAGGGGATTCGAGCAGTACTTC.

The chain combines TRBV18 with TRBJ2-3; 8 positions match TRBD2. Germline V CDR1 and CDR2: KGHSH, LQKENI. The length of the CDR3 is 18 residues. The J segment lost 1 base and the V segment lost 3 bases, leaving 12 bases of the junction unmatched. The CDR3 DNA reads TGTGCCAGCTCACCGGGACTAGGGACGACATGGGGCACAGATACGCAGTATTTT. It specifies CASSPGLGTTWGTDTQYF.